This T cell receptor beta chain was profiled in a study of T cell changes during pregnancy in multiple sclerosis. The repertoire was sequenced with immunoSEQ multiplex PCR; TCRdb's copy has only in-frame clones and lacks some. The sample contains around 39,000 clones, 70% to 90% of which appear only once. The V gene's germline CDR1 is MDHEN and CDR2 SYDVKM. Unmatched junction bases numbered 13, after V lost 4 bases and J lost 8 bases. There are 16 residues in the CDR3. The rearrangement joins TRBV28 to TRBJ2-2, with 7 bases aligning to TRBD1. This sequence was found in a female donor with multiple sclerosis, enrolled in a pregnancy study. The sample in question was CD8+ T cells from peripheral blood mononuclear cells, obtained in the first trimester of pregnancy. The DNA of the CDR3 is TGTGCCAGCAGTTCCCGACAGGGCAAGGGCGTGGGGGAGCTGTTTTTT. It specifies CASSSRQGKGVGELFF. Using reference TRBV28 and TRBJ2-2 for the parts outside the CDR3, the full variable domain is DVKVTQSSRYLVKRTGEKVFLECVQDMDHENMFWYRQDPGLGLRLIYFSYDVKMKEKGDIPEGYSVSREKKERFSLILESASTNQTSMYLCASSSRQGKGVGELFFGEGSRLTVL.